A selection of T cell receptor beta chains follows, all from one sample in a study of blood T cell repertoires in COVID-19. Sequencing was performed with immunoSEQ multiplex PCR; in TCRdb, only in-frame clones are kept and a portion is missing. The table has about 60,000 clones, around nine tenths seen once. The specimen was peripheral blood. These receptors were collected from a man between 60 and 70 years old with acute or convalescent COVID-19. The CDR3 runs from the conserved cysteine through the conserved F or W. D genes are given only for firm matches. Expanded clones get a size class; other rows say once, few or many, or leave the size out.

DNA: TGCAGCGTTGAACGGGGAGGGGTCAACACTGAAGCTTTCTTT; CDR3: CSVERGGVNTEAFF; V: TRBV29-1; size: .; J: TRBJ1-1; D: .
DNA: TGTGCCAGCAGCCCAGCCGGGGGGCAAGATACGCAGTATTTT; CDR3: CASSPAGGQDTQYF; V: TRBV11-3; size: .; J: TRBJ2-3; D: .
DNA: TGCGCCAGCAGCCAAGATCGGGGGGGGCGTTGGAATGAAAAACTGTTTTTT; CDR3: CASSQDRGGRWNEKLFF; V: TRBV4-1; size: .; J: TRBJ1-4; D: .
DNA: TGTGCCAGCAGTTCCGGGACTCTGTACGAGCAGTACTTC; CDR3: CASSSGTLYEQYF; V: TRBV2; size: .; J: TRBJ2-7; D: .
DNA: TGTGCCAGCAGAGGGACAGGCCCCCCTAATGAAAAACTGTTTTTT; CDR3: CASRGTGPPNEKLFF; V: TRBV2; size: .; J: TRBJ1-4; D: TRBD1
DNA: TGTGCCAACGAGGGGGGGGTCAATGGCTACACCTTC; CDR3: CANEGGVNGYTF; V: TRBV2; size: .; J: TRBJ1-2; D: .
DNA: TGTGCCAGCAGCCAGACACCCCAGAACACTGAAGCTTTCTTT; CDR3: CASSQTPQNTEAFF; V: TRBV9; size: .; J: TRBJ1-1; D: .
DNA: TGTGCCAGCAGCGGGGGGACTAGTCGGGGCACCGGGGAGCTGTTTTTT; CDR3: CASSGGTSRGTGELFF; V: TRBV5-4; size: once; J: TRBJ2-2; D: TRBD2
DNA: TGCGCCAGCAGCTTGGTGCCTAGCTCGGGAGAGACCCAGTACTTC; CDR3: CASSLVPSSGETQYF; V: TRBV5-1; size: few; J: TRBJ2-5; D: .
DNA: TGTGCCAGCAGCTCACTTACTCAATGGACTGCTAACTATGGCTACACCTTC; CDR3: CASSSLTQWTANYGYTF; V: TRBV5-6; size: once; J: TRBJ1-2; D: .
DNA: TGTGCCAGCAGTTCCTGGAGATCAGGGGCGCTTACCTACGAGCAGTACTTC; CDR3: CASSSWRSGALTYEQYF; V: TRBV27; size: .; J: TRBJ2-7; D: .
DNA: TGCGCCAGCAGCTTGGGACTAGCGGGAGTCGGAGGTTACGAGCAGTACTTC; CDR3: CASSLGLAGVGGYEQYF; V: TRBV5-1; size: .; J: TRBJ2-7; D: TRBD2
DNA: TGTGCCAGCAGTGTAGGGCGGGGCCTCTCCTACGAGCAGTACTTC; CDR3: CASSVGRGLSYEQYF; V: TRBV2; size: .; J: TRBJ2-7; D: .
DNA: TGTGCCAGCAGTAAGGGACTACCGATCGGTACGCAGTATTTT; CDR3: CASSKGLPIGTQYF; V: TRBV6-5; size: .; J: TRBJ2-3; D: TRBD2
DNA: TGTGCCAGCAGCCAACTACGGAACCCGGGGGAGACCCAGTACTTC; CDR3: CASSQLRNPGETQYF; V: TRBV7-2; size: .; J: TRBJ2-5; D: .
DNA: TGCGCCAGCAGCTCGTCTAGCGGGAGGGCCGGAACGACCGGGGAGCTGTTTTTT; CDR3: CASSSSSGRAGTTGELFF; V: TRBV5-1; size: .; J: TRBJ2-2; D: TRBD2
DNA: TGTGCCAGCTCGTCGGTTCGCACCGGGACAGCAGGTCAGCCCCAGCATTTT; CDR3: CASSSVRTGTAGQPQHF; V: TRBV18; size: once; J: TRBJ1-5; D: TRBD1
DNA: TGTGCCAGCAGCTTAGCGAGGCGACTAGCGGGAGAGGAGACCCAGTACTTC; CDR3: CASSLARRLAGEETQYF; V: TRBV7-8; size: .; J: TRBJ2-5; D: TRBD2
DNA: TGTGCCAGCAGCTCTGGACAGGGGCAGGGCTATGGCTACACCTTC; CDR3: CASSSGQGQGYGYTF; V: TRBV7-2; size: .; J: TRBJ1-2; D: TRBD1
DNA: TGTGCCAGCAGCCGACGGCGCGGGGGTTGGAGGAGGGACGAGCAGTACTTC; CDR3: CASSRRRGGWRRDEQYF; V: TRBV3-1/TRBV3-2; size: .; J: TRBJ2-7; D: TRBD2
DNA: TGTGCCAGCAGTGCATCGGTGAACACTGAAGCTTTCTTT; CDR3: CASSASVNTEAFF; V: TRBV6-4; size: .; J: TRBJ1-1; D: .
DNA: TGTGCCATCAGTGAGTCTGAGGGACAGGGGCACGGCTACACCTTC; CDR3: CAISESEGQGHGYTF; V: TRBV10-3; size: .; J: TRBJ1-2; D: TRBD1
DNA: TGTGCCTGGAGTGTACACGGGACAGTTTCCCAAGAGACCCAGTACTTC; CDR3: CAWSVHGTVSQETQYF; V: TRBV30; size: .; J: TRBJ2-5; D: TRBD1
DNA: TGTGCCAGCAGGCAGAACCTAGGGCAGGGGCTGAATGAGCAGTTCTTC; CDR3: CASRQNLGQGLNEQFF; V: TRBV14; size: .; J: TRBJ2-1; D: .
DNA: TGTGCCAGCAGTTTGGACAGTTACACTGAAGCTTTCTTT; CDR3: CASSLDSYTEAFF; V: TRBV12-3/TRBV12-4; size: .; J: TRBJ1-1; D: .
DNA: TGTGCCAGTAGTATAGAGGACAGGGGGACCTTCAAGCAGTACTTC; CDR3: CASSIEDRGTFKQYF; V: TRBV19; size: .; J: TRBJ2-7; D: TRBD1
DNA: TGCGCCAGCAGCCCTAGTCGGGGACTAGCGGGCCGACCGAGCTCCTACGAGCAGTACTTC; CDR3: CASSPSRGLAGRPSSYEQYF; V: TRBV10-2; size: .; J: TRBJ2-7; D: TRBD2
DNA: TGTGCCAGTAGTACCCCCATCGACAGGGGACCCTACGAGCAGTACTTC; CDR3: CASSTPIDRGPYEQYF; V: TRBV19; size: .; J: TRBJ2-7; D: TRBD1
DNA: TGTGCCAGCAGCCTCTCGGGACAGGGGGCCTACGAGCAGTACTTC; CDR3: CASSLSGQGAYEQYF; V: TRBV5-4; size: .; J: TRBJ2-7; D: TRBD1
DNA: TGTGCCAGCAGTTTCAAAAGGGGGACTAGCGGGAAAAGGGTGTCCTACGAGCAGTACTTC; CDR3: CASSFKRGTSGKRVSYEQYF; V: TRBV28; size: .; J: TRBJ2-7; D: TRBD2
DNA: TGTGCCAGCAGATCTTCGTCCGGGACAGGGTCCTACGAGCAGTACTTC; CDR3: CASRSSSGTGSYEQYF; V: TRBV28; size: .; J: TRBJ2-7; D: TRBD1
DNA: TGTGCCAGCAGCTTAGGGGCTAGCGGGAGATTGGAGACCCAGTACTTC; CDR3: CASSLGASGRLETQYF; V: TRBV9; size: .; J: TRBJ2-5; D: TRBD2
DNA: TGCAGCGCTGGACAGGGGATGTGGAACACTGAAGCTTTCTTT; CDR3: CSAGQGMWNTEAFF; V: TRBV29-1; size: .; J: TRBJ1-1; D: TRBD1
DNA: TGTGCCAGCAGCCCCGGGACAGGGTATGGCTACACCTTC; CDR3: CASSPGTGYGYTF; V: TRBV5-5; size: .; J: TRBJ1-2; D: TRBD1
DNA: TGTGCCAGCAGCCCCGCGGGACTAGCTTACAATGAGCAGTTCTTC; CDR3: CASSPAGLAYNEQFF; V: TRBV27; size: .; J: TRBJ2-1; D: TRBD2
DNA: TGTGCCAGCATTGGGACAGCGAACACCGGGGAGCTGTTTTTT; CDR3: CASIGTANTGELFF; V: TRBV6-8; size: .; J: TRBJ2-2; D: TRBD1
DNA: TGTGCCAGCAGCTTAGGTCCTAGCGGGAGGTTCTCCTACAATGAGCAGTTCTTC; CDR3: CASSLGPSGRFSYNEQFF; V: TRBV7-9; size: .; J: TRBJ2-1; D: TRBD2
DNA: TGTGCCAGTATTGCAGGGTCAAACTATGGCTACACCTTC; CDR3: CASIAGSNYGYTF; V: TRBV28; size: .; J: TRBJ1-2; D: .
DNA: TGTGCCAGCAGTGATAATGGGGCCTACTCCTACGAGCAGTACTTC; CDR3: CASSDNGAYSYEQYF; V: TRBV2; size: .; J: TRBJ2-7; D: .
DNA: TGTGCCAGCAGTCCCGACGGGGGATCAGCTAACTATGGCTACACCTTC; CDR3: CASSPDGGSANYGYTF; V: TRBV27; size: .; J: TRBJ1-2; D: .
DNA: TGTGCCAGCAGTTTTCTGCGACTAGCGGGATATTCCCCTCGACAAGAGACCCAGTACTTC; CDR3: CASSFLRLAGYSPRQETQYF; V: TRBV28; size: .; J: TRBJ2-5; D: TRBD2
DNA: TGTGCCAGCAGCTTAGGGGCGGGCGGGAAGAACACTGAAGCTTTCTTT; CDR3: CASSLGAGGKNTEAFF; V: TRBV7-6; size: .; J: TRBJ1-1; D: .
DNA: TGCGCCAGCAGCTTGATCGGTCAGGGGGGAGAGACCCAGTACTTC; CDR3: CASSLIGQGGETQYF; V: TRBV5-1; size: .; J: TRBJ2-5; D: .
DNA: TGTGCCTGGAGAAACAGGGTAACTGAAGCTTTCTTT; CDR3: CAWRNRVTEAFF; V: TRBV30; size: .; J: TRBJ1-1; D: .
DNA: TGTGCCAGTAGTATACTAGCGGACCACAATGAGCAGTTCTTC; CDR3: CASSILADHNEQFF; V: TRBV19; size: once; J: TRBJ2-1; D: TRBD2
DNA: TGCGCCAGCAGCCAGGGCGGAGGAAACACCATATATTTT; CDR3: CASSQGGGNTIYF; V: TRBV5-1; size: .; J: TRBJ1-3; D: .
DNA: TGTGCCAGCAGCCCCCAGGCGGGTCAGAACTACGAGCAGTACTTC; CDR3: CASSPQAGQNYEQYF; V: TRBV7-3; size: .; J: TRBJ2-7; D: .
DNA: TGTGCCAGCAGCTTAGCGCCCCAGGGGGCACGGTATGGCTACACCTTC; CDR3: CASSLAPQGARYGYTF; V: TRBV7-2; size: .; J: TRBJ1-2; D: TRBD1
DNA: TGTGCCAGCAAGCTTAACCCCTTAGCAGAGACCCAGTACTTC; CDR3: CASKLNPLAETQYF; V: TRBV11-2; size: .; J: TRBJ2-5; D: .
DNA: TGTGCCACCAGTGATGGCAGGGGCCATACGCAGTATTTT; CDR3: CATSDGRGHTQYF; V: TRBV24-1; size: once; J: TRBJ2-3; D: .
DNA: TGTGCCAGCAGCTTACTGAGCGGGAGGGGACACGGGGAGCTGTTTTTT; CDR3: CASSLLSGRGHGELFF; V: TRBV11-2; size: .; J: TRBJ2-2; D: TRBD2
DNA: TGTGCCACCAGTGATTTGGGTGCGGGACAGGGGGAAGAGACCCAGTACTTC; CDR3: CATSDLGAGQGEETQYF; V: TRBV24-1; size: .; J: TRBJ2-5; D: TRBD1
DNA: TGTGCCAGCAGTTCCTCAGGGAGGCAAGCTTTCTTT; CDR3: CASSSSGRQAFF; V: TRBV28; size: .; J: TRBJ1-1; D: .